This TCR beta chain was recovered during a study of naive and memory T cell subsets. Whole-study findings and limits: From naive to CM, EM and EMRA, diversity decreased and Gini increased.

An equimolar mix of two oligonucleotides served as the beta constant-region primer for TRBC1 and TRBC2. Four rounds of PCR amplified the ligated cDNA using nested alpha and beta constant-region primers plus SP2. TCRdb passed the UMI-ligation and nested PCR reads through MiXCR, listing each CDR3 protein once. The sample contains some 83,000 distinct CDR3 sequences, around 14% of which appear only once. This clonotype is medium-sized in the sample. What it recognizes is unknown. Cells stained for CD3, CD4, CD8, CD45RA, CD27 and viability were sorted into four CD45RA/CD27 subsets. The CDR3 totals 14 residues. With 7 bases removed from V and 7 bases from J, the gap between germline ends came to 19 bases. Germline values: CDR1 SQVTM, CDR2 ANQGSEA.

Specimen: central memory CD4+ T cells from blood. This clonotype was sampled from a human donor in good health. This chain joins TRBV29-1 and TRBJ2-2, with D unclear. CDR3 protein: CSASAGPFGGELFF. In nucleotides, the CDR3 is TGCAGCGCATCCGCCGGTCCTTTTGGCGGGGAGCTGTTTTTT.